These 15 T cell receptor beta chains came from one sample sequenced in a study of blood T cell repertoires in COVID-19. Repertoires were generated with immunoSEQ multiplex PCR, while TCRdb's copy carries only in-frame clones and drops some. The data hold about 260,000 clones, with 80% to 90% observed a single time. The sequenced material came from peripheral blood. Every receptor here comes from a woman in her thirties or forties who had recovered from COVID-19.

The V gene is TRBV5-1, the J gene TRBJ2-5; 11 positions match TRBD2. With V trimmed by 3 bases and J by 5 bases, 9 bases remained unmatched. CDR1 and CDR2 (germline): SGHRS, YFSETQ. There are 16 residues in the CDR3. The CDR3 sequence: CASSSTIAGGQETQYF. The CDR3 DNA is TGCGCCAGCAGCTCCACCATAGCGGGGGGGCAGGAGACCCAGTACTTC.

This sequence joins TRBV5-1 and TRBJ1-4; D is perhaps TRBD1 (5 bases). Trimming took 4 bases from V and 7 from J, leaving 17 bases between them. CDR3 length: 15 amino acids. CDR1 is SGHRS and CDR2 is YFSETQ in the germline V gene. The CDR3 sequence is CASSQDTRRAEKLFF. CDR3 DNA sequence: TGCGCCAGCAGCCAGGACACCCGAAGGGCTGAAAAACTGTTTTTT.

DNA for the CDR3: TGTGCCAGCAGCTTGGGGGGGCCCTACGAGCAGTACTTC. It specifies CASSLGGPYEQYF. The J gene is TRBJ2-7, the V gene TRBV5-4; TRBD1 might be the D (6 bases). Germline CDR1 SGHNT, CDR2 YYREEE (reference sequence). CDR3 size: 13 residues. V lost 0 bases to trimming and J lost 2 bases, with 6 bases between them. The complete variable domain, with remaining parts taken from reference TRBV5-4 and TRBJ2-7, reads ETGVTQSPTHLIKTRGQQVTLRCSSQSGHNTVSWYQQALGQGPQFIFQYYREEENGRGNFPPRFSGLQFPNYSSELNVNALELDDSALYLCASSLGGPYEQYFGPGTRLTVT.

V usage is TRBV9 and J usage is TRBJ2-1; a possible D gene is TRBD2 (6 bases). The CDR3 covers 17 residues. V was trimmed by 3 bases and J by 3 bases, leaving 19 bases between them. Germline V gene sequence: CDR1 SGDLS, CDR2 YYNGEE. CDR3 residues: CASSAQGRTTLYNEQFF. The CDR3 DNA reads as TGTGCCAGCAGCGCCCAGGGAAGGACTACCCTCTACAATGAGCAGTTCTTC.

This chain joins TRBV12-5 and TRBJ2-2; 10 bases agree with TRBD1. Unmatched junction bases numbered 5, after V lost 7 bases and J lost 3 bases. The CDR3 consists of 15 residues. Germline values: CDR1 LGHNT, CDR2 FRNRAP. The DNA of the CDR3 is TGTGCTAGTGCCCCCGGGACAGGGGACACCGGGGAGCTGTTTTTT. Amino acid sequence: CASAPGTGDTGELFF.

This chain connects TRBV6-2 or TRBV6-3 to TRBJ2-3; TRBD2 agrees at 8 bases. Per the germline V gene, CDR1 is MNHEY and CDR2 is SVGEGT. The CDR3 runs 12 residues. The junction had 3 bases not matched to a gene; V was cut back by 2 bases and J by 11 bases. CDR3 amino acids: CASSYSGTRQYF. The CDR3 coding sequence is TGTGCCAGCAGTTACAGCGGGACTAGGCAGTATTTT.

V usage is TRBV7-3 and J usage is TRBJ1-2, with D uncertain. Looked up from germline, CDR1 is SGHTA and CDR2 is FQGTGA. This CDR3 is 14 amino acids long. V was trimmed by 5 bases and J by 3 bases, leaving 13 bases between them. This chain's CDR3 is CASSMDGRDYGYTF. The CDR3, as DNA: TGTGCCAGCAGCATGGACGGGAGGGACTATGGCTACACCTTC.

CDR3 loop: CASSRGRVGGEQYF. In DNA form, the CDR3 reads TGCGCCAGCAGCCGTGGGAGGGTTGGGGGCGAGCAGTACTTC. The V gene is TRBV5-1, the J gene TRBJ2-7; 7 bases are shared with TRBD2. CDR3 length: 14 amino acids. Germline V lookup: CDR1 SGHRS, CDR2 YFSETQ. V was clipped by 4 bases and J by 6 bases; unmatched bases: 10.

Remarks on this clone: Since a much larger clone is just one base distant, this may be a read error. The rearrangement uses TRBV7-8 and TRBJ2-7; 8 bases are shared with TRBD1. V gave up 3 bases and J gave up 2 bases; unmatched junction bases: 0. From germline, CDR1 is SGHVS and CDR2 FQNEAQ. The CDR3 is made up of 13 amino acids. CDR3 protein: CASSLTGAYEQYF. CDR3 bases: TGTGCCAGCAGCTTGACAGGGGCCTACGAGCAGTACTTC.

The CDR3 sequence: CAISDRYLQSNRGRGYTF. The CDR3 region has the DNA TGTGCCATCAGTGACAGGTACCTACAGTCTAACAGGGGGAGAGGCTACACCTTC. The chain uses TRBV10-3 and TRBJ1-2; 8 bases map to TRBD1. The germline CDR1 and CDR2 sequences are ENHRY and SYGVKD. V trimming: 3 bases; J trimming: 8 bases; junction bases outside the gene matches: 20. The CDR3 totals 18 residues.

The J gene is TRBJ1-2, the V gene TRBV10-2, with 8 bases identical to TRBD1. The CDR3 runs 14 residues. Trimming at V came to 8 bases and at J to 4 bases, leaving 9 bases not matched to a gene. The germline gives CDR1 WSHSY, CDR2 SAAADI. CDR3 DNA: TGCGCCAGCGTTGGGGCCGGGACAGGCTATGGCTACACCTTC. It translates to CASVGAGTGYGYTF.

The V gene is TRBV29-1, the J gene TRBJ1-2, with 10 bases lining up with TRBD1. Germline V CDR1 and CDR2: SQVTM, ANQGSEA. The CDR3 loop spans 17 amino acids. J was trimmed by 4 bases and V by 4 bases; bases with no gene match: 15. The CDR3 DNA is TGCAGCGTTGTGGGACAGGGGCTTTCTAGAGGAGGCTATGGCTACACCTTC. Protein sequence: CSVVGQGLSRGGYGYTF. Together with reference TRBV29-1 and TRBJ1-2, the CDR3 gives the full variable domain: SAVISQKPSRDICQRGTSLTIQCQVDSQVTMMFWYRQQPGQSLTLIATANQGSEATYESGFVIDKFPISRPNLTFSTLTVSNMSPEDSSIYLCSVVGQGLSRGGYGYTFGSGTRLTVV.

This rearrangement joins TRBV6-5 to TRBJ1-1, with a possible D match to TRBD1 (6 bases). Trimming stripped 0 bases from V and 6 bases from J, with 11 bases between. CDR3 size: 14 residues. CDR1 is MNHEY and CDR2 is SVGAGI in the germline V gene. DNA of the CDR3: TGTGCCAGCAGTTACTCAGAGGGGGACGCTGAAGCTTTCTTT. This encodes CASSYSEGDAEAFF.

As for this clone: One junction end does not reproduce the germline sequence, and a read error may be involved. The J gene is TRBJ2-2, the V gene TRBV7-7; TRBD1 might be the D (5 bases). This CDR3 spans 16 amino acids. CDR1 and CDR2 (germline): SSHAT, FNYEAQ (reference sequence). The chain's CDR3 is CASSSRGRADTGELFF. The CDR3 DNA reads TGTGCTAGCAGCTCTAGGGGCCGGGCCGACACCGGGGAGCTGTTTTTT.

V usage is TRBV4-2 and J usage is TRBJ2-2, with unresolved D. The germline V gene has CDR1 LGHNA and CDR2 YNFKEQ. V was shortened by 1 base and J by 5 bases, with 8 bases between the two germline ends. The CDR3 is 14 amino acids. Here the CDR3 reads CASSQGASTGELFF. The CDR3, as DNA: TGTGCCAGCAGCCAAGGGGCCTCGACCGGGGAGCTGTTTTTT.